This T cell receptor (beta chain) was sequenced in a study of brain metastases from non-small cell lung cancer. Findings and caveats of the study: T-cell infiltration was lower in brain metastases than primaries (P < 0.001). Paired brain metastases and primary tumors largely shared TCR repertoires. T-cell clones appeared expanded in approximately 58% of brain metastases relative to matched primary tumors.

Here immunoSEQ multiplex PCR was the method, and the copy in TCRdb shows in-frame clones only, minus some. The top ten clones hold roughly 36% of a sample with around 2,700 clones, roughly four fifths of them seen once. Comment on this clone: Its antigen is still unknown.

The length of the CDR3 is 15 residues. V was trimmed by 5 bases and J by 10 bases, leaving 21 bases between them. Germline values: CDR1 MDHEN, CDR2 SYDVKM. The receptor comes from a donor at least 40 years old with non-small cell lung cancer. The specimen was tissue from a brain metastasis. The genes are TRBV28 and TRBJ2-1; D might be TRBD1 or TRBD2, each matching 6 bases. CDR3 nucleotide sequence: TGTGCCAGCAGTCCACTGTCCGGGGGCGTAAGAGAGCAGTTCTTC. Translation: CASSPLSGGVREQFF.